The 27 T cell receptor beta chains listed next were all sequenced from one sample in a study of cytomegalovirus exposure and HLA in healthy donors. Primers included in the PCR were 60 Vbeta and 13 Jbeta primers. Sequencing used immunoSEQ multiplex PCR; TCRdb keeps in-frame clones, though not all of them. The data hold more than 90,000 clones, with less than 80% observed a single time. The sample was PBMCs. The source of these receptors is a man aged 35-49 years in good health and CMV-seronegative.

The chain employs TRBV4-2 and TRBJ2-3; maybe TRBD1 (5 bases). The CDR3 contains 15 residues. Germline CDR1 and CDR2: LGHNA and YNFKEQ. Trimming took off 0 bases at V and 2 bases at J, with 9 bases between the two ends. As DNA, the CDR3 is TGTGCCAGCAGCCAAGATATGACAGCCACAGATACGCAGTATTTT. Translating gives CASSQDMTATDTQYF.

The rearrangement uses TRBV7-9 and TRBJ2-5, with 13 bases lining up with TRBD2. Germline V lookup: CDR1 SEHNR, CDR2 FQNEAQ (reference sequence). CDR3 length: 16 amino acids. Trimming cost V 5 bases and J 2 bases; bases outside gene matches: 5. For the CDR3, the DNA is TGTGCCAGCAGCCGTACTAGCGGGGGGGAGCAAGAGACCCAGTACTTC. It specifies CASSRTSGGEQETQYF.

This rearrangement joins TRBV6-5 to TRBJ1-1; D not certain. With 3 bases removed from V and 0 bases from J, the gap between germline ends came to 14 bases. CDR1 and CDR2 from the germline V gene are MNHEY and SVGAGI. The CDR3 spans 16 residues. CDR3 in DNA: TGTGCCAGCAGTTATCGTTCGGGAGCAATGAACACTGAAGCTTTCTTT. This encodes CASSYRSGAMNTEAFF.

This clone was seen more than once but under ten times. The chain employs TRBV19 and TRBJ1-3; TRBD1 matches 11 bases. Germline loops: CDR1 LNHDA, CDR2 SQIVND (reference sequence). The CDR3 covers 16 residues. The V segment lost 4 bases and the J segment 2 bases; nucleotides outside the gene matches: 4. CDR3 DNA: TGTGCCAGTAGTAGACCGGGACAGGGGGCTGGAAACACCATATATTTT. Its translation is CASSRPGQGAGNTIYF.

The chain combines TRBV4-2 with TRBJ2-2, with TRBD1 matching over 7 bases. J was trimmed by 3 bases and V by 4 bases; bases with no gene match: 5. This CDR3 is 15 amino acids long. Per germline, CDR1 LGHNA and CDR2 YNFKEQ. CDR3 protein: CASSRQGAHTGELFF. The CDR3 DNA reads as TGTGCCAGCAGCCGACAGGGAGCGCACACCGGGGAGCTGTTTTTT.

This clone was seen just once. CDR3 loop: CASSSSVGSRGEQFF. Written as DNA, the CDR3 is TGTGCCAGCAGCTCCTCGGTCGGGTCCAGGGGTGAGCAGTTCTTC. The chain has TRBV9 and TRBJ2-1; possible D gene TRBD1, 6 bases. CDR1 and CDR2 (germline): SGDLS, YYNGEE. This CDR3 spans 15 amino acids. V dropped 4 bases and J dropped 9 bases, with 20 bases sitting between them.

This clone was counted once. The genes are TRBV27 and TRBJ1-5; unclear D gene. Germline V lookup: CDR1 MNHEY, CDR2 SMNVEV (reference sequence). The CDR3 extends over 14 amino acids. Trimming took off 8 bases at V and 10 bases at J, with 21 bases between the two ends. CDR3 DNA sequence: TGTGCCAGCGGTCCCACGGGGTCCCTCAGCCCCCAGCATTTT. This codes for CASGPTGSLSPQHF.

The chain uses TRBV7-2 and TRBJ2-3, with 8 bases aligning to TRBD2. Per the germline V gene, CDR1 is SGHTA and CDR2 is FQGNSA. J was trimmed by 2 bases and V by 4 bases; bases with no gene match: 8. The CDR3 covers 16 residues. CDR3 amino acids: CASSSWGTSITDTQYF. Written as DNA, the CDR3 is TGTGCCAGCAGCTCATGGGGGACTAGTATCACAGATACGCAGTATTTT.

A word on this clone: The junction departs from germline at one end; a sequencing error may be responsible. The chain combines TRBV7-9 with TRBJ1-1, with 10 bases aligning to TRBD1. Germline lookup yields CDR1 SEHNR and CDR2 FQNEAQ (reference sequence). The length of the CDR3 is 15 residues. The chain's CDR3 is CSSSFRQGALSEAFF. The CDR3 DNA follows: TGTTCCAGCAGCTTTCGACAGGGGGCACTGTCTGAAGCTTTCTTT.

The sample holds a few counts of this clone. This rearrangement joins TRBV10-1 to TRBJ2-1; the match to TRBD1 covers 7 bases. This CDR3 region has 18 residues. The germline gives CDR1 WNHNN, CDR2 SYGVQD (reference sequence). Trimming at V came to 6 bases and at J to 2 bases, leaving 16 bases not matched to a gene. This CDR3 is CASRYTTNDRETYNEQFF. DNA of the CDR3: TGCGCCAGCAGATATACAACCAACGACAGGGAAACCTACAATGAGCAGTTCTTC.

The J gene is TRBJ2-3, the V gene TRBV10-2, with 12 bases aligning to TRBD2. Germline CDR1 is WSHSY and CDR2 is SAAADI. There are 16 residues in the CDR3. Unmatched junction bases numbered 9, after V lost 7 bases and J lost 4 bases. CDR3 amino acids: CASKVWASGGADTQYF. The CDR3 DNA follows: TGCGCCAGCAAAGTATGGGCTAGCGGGGGGGCAGATACGCAGTATTTT.

The CDR3 here is CAWSKGQGHSYEQYF. The CDR3 DNA reads TGTGCCTGGAGTAAGGGACAGGGGCACTCCTACGAGCAGTACTTC. The rearrangement links TRBV30 to TRBJ2-7; TRBD1 agrees at 10 bases. J gave up 0 bases and V 2 bases, and 4 bases lay outside the gene matches. The CDR3 is made up of 15 amino acids. CDR1 GTSNPN and CDR2 SVGIG come from the germline V gene (reference sequence).

V is TRBV28 and J is TRBJ2-1, with D possibly being TRBD2 (6 bases). The germline V and J ends were trimmed by 3 bases and 4 bases, with 13 bases remaining between them. In germline, CDR1 is MDHEN, CDR2 SYDVKM. CDR3 size: 15 residues. The CDR3 spells CASSFRDSRYNEQFF. The CDR3 bases are TGTGCCAGCAGTTTTAGGGACTCTAGATACAATGAGCAGTTCTTC.

The rearrangement joins TRBV25-1 to TRBJ1-1; 9 bases are shared with TRBD1. This CDR3 region has 14 residues. Looked up from germline, CDR1 is MGHDK and CDR2 is SYGVNS. With 8 bases clipped from V and 6 bases from J, the junction kept 10 bases outside the gene matches. CDR3 loop: CASRVTDRGSEAFF. The CDR3 nucleotides read TGTGCCAGCCGAGTGACGGACAGGGGATCTGAAGCTTTCTTT.

The J gene is TRBJ2-2, the V gene TRBV2; 8 nucleotides match TRBD2. This CDR3 contains 15 residues. V was pared by 5 bases and J by 6 bases, with 8 bases of the junction left unmatched. From germline, CDR1 is SNHLY and CDR2 FYNNEI. The CDR3: CASSSSSGGSGELFF. The CDR3 DNA follows: TGTGCCAGCAGTTCGTCCAGCGGGGGTTCCGGGGAGCTGTTTTTT.

With respect to this clone: A junction boundary mismatches the germline segment, possibly from a read error. This chain joins TRBV7-9 and TRBJ1-4; the D is unclear. Germline V CDR1 and CDR2: SEHNR, FQNEAQ (reference sequence). The CDR3 loop spans 14 amino acids. The CDR3 protein is CSSSLGEANEKLFF. CDR3 nucleotides: TGTTCCAGCAGCTTAGGAGAAGCCAATGAAAAACTGTTTTTT.

V gene TRBV6-4 combines with J gene TRBJ2-3; 7 positions agree with TRBD2. The length of the CDR3 is 13 residues. The J segment lost 5 bases and the V segment lost 2 bases, leaving 1 base of the junction unmatched. CDR1 and CDR2 (germline): MRHNA, SNTAGT. CDR3 in amino acids: CASSDQRGDTQYF. Written as DNA, the CDR3 is TGTGCCAGCAGTGACCAGCGGGGAGATACGCAGTATTTT.

The chain couples TRBV7-9 to TRBJ1-6; weak D call: TRBD1 (6 bases). V was trimmed by 5 bases and J by 4 bases, leaving 15 bases between them. This CDR3 has 16 amino acids. Germline V lookup: CDR1 SEHNR, CDR2 FQNEAQ (reference sequence). CDR3 protein: CASSRQAPSYNSPLHF. CDR3 nucleotide sequence: TGTGCCAGCAGCCGACAGGCCCCATCGTATAATTCACCCCTCCACTTT.

The V gene is TRBV5-1, the J gene TRBJ1-2; no clear D gene. Between the trimmed V and J ends, which lost 0 bases and 0 bases, there was a span of 6 bases. Germline CDR1 and CDR2: SGHRS and YFSETQ. The CDR3 is 14 amino acids. The CDR3 DNA reads TGCGCCAGCAGCTTGGCCCTCGCTAACTATGGCTACACCTTC. It specifies CASSLALANYGYTF. The whole variable domain, filled in from reference TRBV5-1 and TRBJ1-2, reads KAGVTQTPRYLIKTRGQQVTLSCSPISGHRSVSWYQQTPGQGLQFLFEYFSETQRNKGNFPGRFSGRQFSNSRSEMNVSTLELGDSALYLCASSLALANYGYTFGSGTRLTVV.

The rearrangement joins TRBV6-1 to TRBJ2-7; D perhaps matches TRBD1 (6 bases). Germline V gene lookup returns CDR1 MNHNS and CDR2 SASEGT. Deletions cut 8 bases from V and 2 bases from J, with 10 bases between. This CDR3 comprises 12 residues. The CDR3 here is CASLQGTYEQYF. CDR3 in DNA: TGTGCCAGCCTACAGGGTACCTACGAGCAGTACTTC.

V usage is TRBV6-5 and J usage is TRBJ1-1; D unclear. The V end was cut by 6 bases, the J end by 3 bases, with 8 bases between. Germline CDR1 reads MNHEY; CDR2 reads SVGAGI. The CDR3 covers 12 residues. The DNA of the CDR3 is TGTGCCAGCAGGGGAGTTGACACTGAAGCTTTCTTT. This encodes CASRGVDTEAFF.

The gene calls are TRBV27 and TRBJ1-3; TRBD1 might be the D (5 bases). V shed 3 bases and J shed 8 bases, with 17 bases lying between them. Germline V lookup: CDR1 MNHEY, CDR2 SMNVEV (reference sequence). This CDR3 is 15 amino acids long. This chain's CDR3 is CASSLGGGGKDTIYF. Here the CDR3 DNA reads TGTGCCAGCAGTTTGGGTGGCGGGGGTAAGGACACCATATATTTT.

The chain is built from TRBV7-6 and TRBJ2-5, with TRBD2 matching 7 bases. The CDR3 is 14 residues long. Germline CDR1 reads SGHVS; CDR2 reads FNYEAQ. Germline trimming cut 0 bases from V and 3 bases from J; bases unmatched to any gene: 1. The CDR3 nucleotides are TGTGCCAGCAGCTTAGCGGGAGGGGAAGAGACCCAGTACTTC. The encoded protein is CASSLAGGEETQYF.

This clone came up once. J is TRBJ2-2 and V is TRBV6-5; 11 bases map to TRBD1. V lost 5 bases to trimming and J lost 6 bases; unmatched junction nucleotides: 2. Per germline, CDR1 MNHEY and CDR2 SVGAGI. The CDR3 sequence is 14 residues long. Written as DNA, the CDR3 is TGTGCCAGCAGTCGGGGACAGGGGGCCGGGGAGCTGTTTTTT. It encodes CASSRGQGAGELFF.

This clone was counted between two and nine times. This chain joins TRBV25-1 and TRBJ2-3; 9 bases match TRBD1. V shed 1 base and J 1 base; nucleotides not matched to a gene: 0. Per the germline V gene, CDR1 is MGHDK and CDR2 is SYGVNS. There are 15 residues in the CDR3. The CDR3 region is CASSEWTGGTDTQYF. In nucleotides, the CDR3 is TGTGCCAGCAGTGAATGGACAGGGGGCACAGATACGCAGTATTTT.

The chain couples TRBV19 to TRBJ2-1; D may be TRBD2 (5 bases). V was clipped by 6 bases and J by 0 bases, with 12 bases between them. The germline gives CDR1 LNHDA, CDR2 SQIVND (reference sequence). This CDR3 is built from 15 residues. DNA of the CDR3: TGTGCCAGTAGCGGACTCCCGAGCTCCTACAATGAGCAGTTCTTC. Its protein product is CASSGLPSSYNEQFF.

This clone came up a few times. The chain recombines TRBV30 with TRBJ1-1; tentatively, D is TRBD1 (5 bases). Germline CDR1 GTSNPN, CDR2 SVGIG (reference sequence). CDR3 length equals 14 residues. Between the trimmed V and J ends, which lost 1 base and 4 bases, there was a span of 13 bases. The chain's CDR3 is CAWSAPGGRTEAFF. CDR3 nucleotide sequence: TGTGCCTGGAGTGCCCCGGGGGGACGCACTGAAGCTTTCTTT.